A selection of T cell receptor beta chains follows, all from one sample in a study of radiotherapy plus CTLA-4 blockade in lung cancer. The method was immunoSEQ multiplex PCR; TCRdb's version includes in-frame clones alone and lacks a portion of them. This sample has approximately 75,000 clones, with more than 75% found just once. Sequenced material: peripheral blood, taken from a patient treated with radiotherapy plus ipilimumab. All receptors come from a human donor with non-small cell lung cancer who had a complete response to radiotherapy plus ipilimumab. CDR3s leave out the opening cysteine and the closing phenylalanine or tryptophan. Fields, in order: V gene, CDR3 protein.

v_call: TRBV18
cdr3_aa: ASSPWLAGAGETQY

v_call: TRBV7-9
cdr3_aa: ASSPSGGRYTIY

v_call: TRBV7-2
cdr3_aa: ASSSLGTGDVYGYT

v_call: TRBV6-1
cdr3_aa: ASSSGEPNEKLF

v_call: TRBV4-3
cdr3_aa: ASSQGGRAETQY

v_call: TRBV7-2
cdr3_aa: ASSLIGDQPQH

v_call: TRBV9
cdr3_aa: ASSVRGGGRDEQF

v_call: TRBV7-9
cdr3_aa: ASSLGEIRYNEQF

v_call: TRBV18
cdr3_aa: ASSPIPYGLGGELF

v_call: TRBV5-1
cdr3_aa: ASSLLGALYEQY

v_call: TRBV19
cdr3_aa: ASTNRWVSSTDTQY

v_call: TRBV7-2
cdr3_aa: ASSSWVDSTDTQY

v_call: TRBV27
cdr3_aa: ASSFSGRVGYGYT

v_call: TRBV7-6
cdr3_aa: ASSLSRGSSYEQY

v_call: TRBV5-5
cdr3_aa: ASSQGRTNEKLF

v_call: TRBV20-1
cdr3_aa: SARGNTEAF

v_call: TRBV4-3
cdr3_aa: ASSRTGSSTDTQY

v_call: TRBV29-1
cdr3_aa: SVEVGGNTIY

v_call: TRBV5-1
cdr3_aa: ASSSQGQGATEAF

v_call: TRBV11-2
cdr3_aa: ASSLGLAGHPMSTDTQY

v_call: TRBV7-2
cdr3_aa: ASSYTTGGNEQF

v_call: TRBV11-2
cdr3_aa: ASSDRDGEAF

v_call: TRBV19
cdr3_aa: ASSPYMNTGELF

v_call: TRBV7-8
cdr3_aa: ASSLGAGGRKNEQF

v_call: TRBV29-1
cdr3_aa: SVEEGDRGDYGYT